The clone carrying this T cell receptor beta chain was seen more than once but under ten times. This sample is part of a study of T cell responses to AZD1222 COVID-19 vaccine. Clones were read by immunoSEQ multiplex PCR, and TCRdb kept only the in-frame ones, dropping some. The sample includes more than 150,000 clones, roughly 94% of them seen just once. CDR1 KGHSH and CDR2 LQKENI come from the germline V gene. CDR3 length: 19 amino acids. V lost 5 bases, J lost 0 bases, and 12 bases stayed unmatched. This receptor was taken from an adult who received the AZD1222 COVID-19 vaccine. Sequenced material: peripheral blood, taken 28 days after the second AZD1222 dose. The rearrangement uses TRBV18 and TRBJ1-6, with 8 positions matching TRBD1. CDR3 sequence (DNA): TGTGCCAGCTCAAGGCAGGGGGCCCTAACGAGCTCCTATAATTCACCCCTCCACTTT. It codes for CASSRQGALTSSYNSPLHF.